What follows are 3 T cell receptor beta chains derived from one specimen sequenced in a study of metastatic and nonmetastatic thyroid tumors. TCRdb redid the clone calls on the PCR reads using MiXCR. The data show about 11,000 clones, around 30% seen once. Each patient came to thyroid surgery without any prior treatment (of any kind). Sequenced: tumor tissue. Source of these receptors: a female donor with papillary thyroid cancer or a benign thyroid nodule (not recorded which). Some clones in this sample may be carry-over from other donors' samples.

In this sample, this clone turned up many times. CDR3 region: CSASLPETYSNQPQHF. The CDR3 DNA follows: TGCAGTGCCTCCCTTCCGGAGACATATAGCAATCAGCCCCAGCATTTT. The chain is built from TRBV20-1 and TRBJ1-5; D is unclear. Looked up from germline, CDR1 is DFQATT and CDR2 is SNEGSKA (reference sequence). V was trimmed by 6 bases and J by 0 bases, leaving 18 bases between them. The length of the CDR3 is 16 residues.

On this clone: The junction shows a germline mismatch at one end, possibly a read error. Other DNA sequences in the sample encode the same CDR3. This chain uses TRBV27 with TRBJ2-6; perhaps TRBD1 as D (5 bases). Germline CDR1 MNHEY, CDR2 SMNVEV (reference sequence). CDR3 size: 14 residues. The CDR3 DNA reads TGTGCCAGCAGTTTAAGCTCTGGGGCCAACGTCCTTACCTTC. Protein: CASSLSSGANVLTF.

The rearrangement uses TRBV13 and TRBJ2-1; 12 bases are shared with TRBD2. This CDR3 comprises 16 residues. V shed 5 bases and J 5 bases; nucleotides not matched to a gene: 7. Germline CDR1 and CDR2: PRHDT and FYEKMQ (reference sequence). The CDR3 DNA is TGTGCCAGCAGCCCCTGGACTAGCGGGACGAACAATGAGCAGTTCTTC. As protein: CASSPWTSGTNNEQFF. Complete variable domain (other parts from reference TRBV13 and TRBJ2-1): AAGVIQSPRHLIKEKRETATLKCYPIPRHDTVYWYQQGPGQDPQFLISFYEKMQSDKGSIPDRFSAQQFSDYHSELNMSSLELGDSALYFCASSPWTSGTNNEQFFGPGTRLTVL.